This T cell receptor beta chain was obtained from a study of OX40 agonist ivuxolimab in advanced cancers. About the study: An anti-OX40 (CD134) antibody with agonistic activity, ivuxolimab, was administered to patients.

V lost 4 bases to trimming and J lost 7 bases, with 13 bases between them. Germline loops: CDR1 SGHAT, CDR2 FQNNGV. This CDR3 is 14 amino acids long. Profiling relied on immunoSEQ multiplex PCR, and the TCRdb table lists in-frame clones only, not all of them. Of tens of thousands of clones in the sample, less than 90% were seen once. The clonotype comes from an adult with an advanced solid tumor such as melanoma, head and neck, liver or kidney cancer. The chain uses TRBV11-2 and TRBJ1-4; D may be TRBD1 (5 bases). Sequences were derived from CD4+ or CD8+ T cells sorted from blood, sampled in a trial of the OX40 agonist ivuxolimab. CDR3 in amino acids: CASSYKGWGEKLFF. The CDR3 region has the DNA TGTGCCAGCAGCTACAAGGGGTGGGGTGAAAAACTGTTTTTT.